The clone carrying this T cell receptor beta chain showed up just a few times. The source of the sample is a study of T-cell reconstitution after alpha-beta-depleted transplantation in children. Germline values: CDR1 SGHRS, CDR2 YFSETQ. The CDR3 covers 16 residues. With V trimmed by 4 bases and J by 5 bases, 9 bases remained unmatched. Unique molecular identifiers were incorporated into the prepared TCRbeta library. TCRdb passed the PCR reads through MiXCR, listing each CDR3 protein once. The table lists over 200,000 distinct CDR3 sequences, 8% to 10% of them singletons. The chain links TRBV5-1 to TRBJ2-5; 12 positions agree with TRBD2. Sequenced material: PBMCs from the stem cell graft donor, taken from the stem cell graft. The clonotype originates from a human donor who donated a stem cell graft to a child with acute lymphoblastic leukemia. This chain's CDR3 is CASSGGLAGSGETQYF. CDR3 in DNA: TGCGCCAGCAGCGGTGGACTAGCGGGGTCCGGCGAGACCCAGTACTTC.